This T cell receptor (beta chain) stems from a study of post-analysis software for immune sequencing data. General study points: A significant reduction in normalized Chao1 diversity was observed in multiple sclerosis patients versus controls. Five or six TRBV segments were more frequent in patients than controls; TRBV5-6, TRBV5-1 and TRBV20-1 belonged to this group. Under F measure analysis, samples from one preparation batch co-clustered strongly.

Germline V CDR1 and CDR2: MDHEN, SYDVKM. CDR3 size: 11 residues. V was shortened by 6 bases and J by 6 bases, with 5 bases between the two germline ends. Comment on this clonotype: Its antigen is still unknown.

TCR beta cDNA libraries had unique molecular identifiers. There were about 0.85 to 11 million T cells, and about 540,000 cDNA molecules came from them. TCRdb redid the calling of the PCR reads with MiXCR, one entry per CDR3 protein. The sample holds hundreds of thousands of distinct CDR3 sequences; 25% to 30% are singletons and the top ten take 0.55% to 0.65%. J is TRBJ1-4 and V is TRBV28; D call uncertain. This clonotype was sampled from a girl aged 5-17 years with multiple sclerosis. The sample consisted of blood. CDR3 sequence (DNA): TGTGCCAGCAGATGGGATGAAAAACTGTTTTTT. This gives the protein CASRWDEKLFF.